This T cell receptor beta chain was sequenced in a study of stem cell transplantation in POMP-related autoinflammatory disease. CDR3 size: 16 residues. V lost 4 bases to trimming and J lost 3 bases, with 19 bases between them. Germline V gene lookup returns CDR1 SGHDT and CDR2 YYEEEE. Sequencing used immunoSEQ multiplex PCR; TCRdb keeps in-frame clones, though not all of them. The sample has 68,000 or so clones, approximately 90% seen once. The TCR was taken from a human patient with POMP-related autoinflammation and immune dysregulation (PRAID). The graft donor may be the source of some T cells. The genes are TRBV5-6 and TRBJ1-2; D perhaps matches TRBD1 (6 bases). The sample consisted of CD4+ T cells from PBMCs, taken after stem cell transplantation. The CDR3 DNA sequence: TGTGCCAGCAGCGGGGACACCGTTGGTCGACACTATGGCTACACCTTC. Its translation is CASSGDTVGRHYGYTF.